This T cell receptor beta chain comes out of a study of blood T cell repertoires in COVID-19. Across the whole study: There were acute and convalescent COVID-19 samples, and they came from the United States, Italy and Spain. Sources were T cells, B-cell-depleted T cells, or PBMCs; the material itself was cDNA or gDNA.

V was trimmed by 0 bases and J by 0 bases, leaving 6 bases between them. The CDR3 extends over 14 amino acids. The germline gives CDR1 SGDLS, CDR2 YYNGEE. The Seattle site enrolled patients during active infection and followed them longitudinally. Per the study methods: Amplifying reference gene primers gave estimates of nucleated cell counts. Sequenced by immunoSEQ multiplex PCR; TCRdb stores in-frame clones only, minus some. That table gives V, J and clone size, and the DNA gave D and trimming. Of approximately 150,000 clones listed, approximately 84% are singletons. Material for sequencing was peripheral blood. The TCR sequence derives from a woman aged 80 or over with COVID-19, enrolled during active disease. V gene TRBV9 combines with J gene TRBJ2-5; D may be TRBD1 (5 bases). CDR3 amino acids: CASSVGTHQETQYF. CDR3 nucleotide sequence: TGTGCCAGCAGCGTAGGGACACACCAAGAGACCCAGTACTTC.